This T cell receptor (beta chain) is from a study of T cell clones after liver transplantation. Study findings and constraints: In two subjects, few donor cells limited the measurable donor-reactive repertoire.

This clone was counted only a few times. The antigen is unknown. Sequenced by immunoSEQ multiplex PCR; TCRdb stores in-frame clones only, minus some. Of roughly 55,000 clones in the sample, about four fifths were seen once. The ends lost 2 bases at V and 5 bases at J; junction bases unmatched: 8. Germline lookup yields CDR1 SGDLS and CDR2 YYNGEE. The CDR3 extends over 16 amino acids. The rearrangement joins TRBV9 to TRBJ2-1; 9 bases map to TRBD2. Sequenced here: CD4+ T cells from blood, sampled before liver transplant. The sequence was obtained from a human donor who received a liver transplant. In DNA, the CDR3 is TGTGCCAGCAGCGTGGTTGGCGGGAGGGGGGACAATGAGCAGTTCTTC. Its protein product is CASSVVGGRGDNEQFF.